The 27 T cell receptor beta chains given below trace back to one sample, sequenced in a study of blood T cell repertoires in COVID-19. The method was immunoSEQ multiplex PCR; TCRdb's version includes in-frame clones alone and lacks a portion of them. The data show 55,000 to 80,000 clones, 83% seen once. Specimen: peripheral blood. The source is a woman aged 80 or over with acute or convalescent COVID-19.

The V and J genes are TRBV4-1 and TRBJ2-5; tentatively, D is TRBD2 (6 bases). The CDR3 is made up of 13 amino acids. Germline CDR1 reads MGHRA; CDR2 reads YSYEKL. The ends were cut back, 4 bases at V and 2 bases at J, with 8 bases in the middle. The DNA of the CDR3 is TGCGCCAGCAGCCTGGAGGGTCAAGAGACCCAGTACTTC. Its protein product is CASSLEGQETQYF.

The J gene is TRBJ1-3, the V gene TRBV5-1; D gene unclear. V lost 1 base to trimming and J lost 2 bases, with 28 bases between them. This CDR3 is 21 amino acids long. The germline gives CDR1 SGHRS, CDR2 YFSETQ. In DNA, the CDR3 is TGCGCCAGCAGCTTGAGTGTCATGTCAGAGTCTCTGAGGAAAGCTGGAAACACCATATATTTT. It codes for CASSLSVMSESLRKAGNTIYF.

This chain connects TRBV7-9 to TRBJ2-1; the match to TRBD2 covers 8 bases. J gave up 3 bases and V 5 bases, and 9 bases lay outside the gene matches. This CDR3 is built from 16 residues. CDR1 and CDR2 from the germline V gene are SEHNR and FQNEAQ (reference sequence). CDR3 nucleotide sequence: TGTGCCAGCAGCCGCCGGATAGCGGGATTCTACAATGAGCAGTTCTTC. Encoded protein: CASSRRIAGFYNEQFF.

The chain employs TRBV10-3 and TRBJ2-7, with TRBD1 matching over 9 bases. CDR1 and CDR2 from the germline V gene are ENHRY and SYGVKD. This CDR3 region has 17 residues. Germline trimming cut 4 bases from V and 2 bases from J; bases unmatched to any gene: 12. This chain's CDR3 is CAISAGRGQGATYEQYF. The DNA of the CDR3 is TGTGCCATCAGTGCGGGAAGGGGACAGGGAGCCACCTACGAGCAGTACTTC.

The chain links TRBV5-6 to TRBJ2-2; 7 bases match TRBD1. CDR3 size: 15 residues. Germline lookup yields CDR1 SGHDT and CDR2 YYEEEE. The trim removed 4 bases at V and 2 bases at J, leaving 5 bases unmatched. The CDR3 nucleotides are TGTGCCAGCAGCCCACAGGGGACAAACACCGGGGAGCTGTTTTTT. Translated, it gives CASSPQGTNTGELFF.

CDR3 residues: CASSRARGGYTF. The CDR3 DNA reads TGTGCCAGTAGTAGGGCCAGGGGAGGCTACACCTTC. The chain recombines TRBV19 with TRBJ1-2; tentatively, D is TRBD1 (6 bases). The CDR3 spans 12 residues. In germline, CDR1 is LNHDA, CDR2 SQIVND (reference sequence). V was trimmed by 4 bases and J by 8 bases, leaving 11 bases between them.

The CDR3 sequence: CASSPALLAGEETQYF. DNA for the CDR3: TGCGCCAGCAGTCCTGCCTTACTAGCGGGGGAAGAGACCCAGTACTTC. This chain links TRBV10-2 with TRBJ2-5; 11 positions match TRBD2. This CDR3 has 16 amino acids. Unmatched junction bases numbered 8, after V lost 5 bases and J lost 3 bases. Germline V CDR1 and CDR2: WSHSY, SAAADI.

This chain connects TRBV12-3 or TRBV12-4 to TRBJ2-1; D possibly corresponds to TRBD1 (6 bases). This CDR3 is built from 11 residues. V shed 5 bases and J shed 10 bases, with 9 bases lying between them. DNA for the CDR3: TGTGCCAGCAGTCTCGGGACAGAGCAGTTCTTC. It specifies CASSLGTEQFF.

V gene TRBV7-9 combines with J gene TRBJ1-1, with D possibly TRBD1 on 5 matching bases. This CDR3 has 13 residues. V lost 5 bases and J lost 11, with 18 bases in between. Germline-derived CDR1 and CDR2 are SEHNR and FQNEAQ (reference sequence). Here the CDR3 DNA reads TGTGCCAGCAGCCTGGCAGGGAAGGGATGGGCTTTCTTT. It is translated as CASSLAGKGWAFF.

V is TRBV19 and J is TRBJ2-1; D is possibly TRBD1 (6 bases). The germline V gene has CDR1 LNHDA and CDR2 SQIVND (reference sequence). This CDR3 has 14 residues. The germline V and J ends were trimmed by 4 bases and 6 bases, with 13 bases remaining between them. CDR3 amino acids: CASSTLGGINEQFF. DNA for the CDR3: TGTGCCAGTAGTACATTAGGGGGTATCAATGAGCAGTTCTTC.

The chain carries TRBV3-1 (or the pseudogene TRBV3-2) and TRBJ1-5, with 7 bases that match TRBD1. The CDR3 length is 14 residues. V lost 4 bases, J lost 3 bases, and 3 bases stayed unmatched. Germline CDR1 reads LGHDT; CDR2 reads YNNKEL (reference sequence). The CDR3 DNA follows: TGTGCCAGCAGCCCAGGGACAGCCAATCAGCCCCAGCATTTT. The encoded protein is CASSPGTANQPQHF.

In this sample, this clone turned up once. This CDR3 reads CASSVGGVADTQYF. CDR3 nucleotide sequence: TGTGCCAGCAGCGTCGGAGGGGTCGCAGATACGCAGTATTTT. The chain recombines TRBV9 with TRBJ2-3; D is perhaps TRBD2 (6 bases). Per germline, CDR1 SGDLS and CDR2 YYNGEE. V was trimmed by 2 bases and J by 4 bases, leaving 11 bases between them. The CDR3 loop spans 14 amino acids.

This clone was detected ten times or more. Other DNA sequences within the sample encode an identical CDR3. This sequence joins TRBV12-3 or TRBV12-4 and TRBJ1-5, with D perhaps matching TRBD1 (5 bases). The CDR3 covers 13 residues. V gave up 8 bases and J gave up 4 bases, with 12 bases separating them. CDR3 nucleotide sequence: TGTGCCAGCGCCCGGGGGGGGAATCAGCCCCAGCATTTT. Protein: CASARGGNQPQHF.

The rearrangement uses TRBV5-1 and TRBJ1-1; no reliable D call. Trimming shortened V by 4 bases and J by 6 bases, and 19 bases separated the two germline ends. Germline CDR1 is SGHRS and CDR2 is YFSETQ. CDR3 length equals 15 residues. The CDR3 region has the DNA TGCGCCAGCAGCCCACCGGACGGGCCCGGGGCTGAAGCTTTCTTT. Translating it yields CASSPPDGPGAEAFF.

The chain combines TRBV12-3 or TRBV12-4 with TRBJ2-7; no definite D call. This CDR3 has 13 amino acids. V was shortened by 3 bases and J by 3 bases, with 9 bases between the two germline ends. CDR3 nucleotide sequence: TGTGCCAGCAGTTTGGCTTTCCTCTACGAGCAGTACTTC. It encodes CASSLAFLYEQYF.

This chain uses TRBV6-5 with TRBJ1-1; possibly TRBD1 for D (6 bases). This CDR3 has 13 residues. Trimming removed 6 bases at V and 1 base at J, with 9 bases between. Germline-derived CDR1 and CDR2 are MNHEY and SVGAGI. CDR3 protein: CASRDRPNTEAFF. CDR3 bases: TGTGCCAGCAGGGACAGACCGAACACTGAAGCTTTCTTT.

The chain links TRBV3-1 (or the pseudogene TRBV3-2) to TRBJ1-2; 11 nucleotides align to TRBD1. The CDR3 spans 15 residues. Germline values: CDR1 LGHDT, CDR2 YNNKEL (reference sequence). V dropped 0 bases and J dropped 11; count of bases not matched to a gene: 8. CDR3 loop: CASSQDWAGTGGYTF. The CDR3 region has the DNA TGTGCCAGCAGCCAAGATTGGGCCGGGACAGGGGGGTACACCTTC.

This chain uses TRBV11-2 with TRBJ2-3; 9 nucleotides match TRBD2. Trimming removed 5 bases from V and 1 base from J; junction bases left unmatched: 10. CDR3 length: 17 residues. Germline CDR1 reads SGHAT; CDR2 reads FQNNGV. The CDR3 DNA reads as TGTGCCAGCAGCCCATACTTAGCGGGGGACCGCACAGATACGCAGTATTTT. Its protein product is CASSPYLAGDRTDTQYF.

V usage is TRBV21-1 and J usage is TRBJ2-5; TRBD2 reflects the table's D call only, with no check against the DNA. TRBV21-1 is termed a pseudogene. The CDR3 loop spans 15 amino acids. CDR3 sequence: CASSNLAGGRETQYF. The CDR3 nucleotides are TGTGCCAGCAGCAACCTAGCGGGAGGGCGGGAGACCCAGTACTTC.

Regarding this clone: At one of its ends the junction is not consistent with the germline gene, which may arise from a read error. This chain connects TRBV7-9 to TRBJ1-2; 9 bases line up with TRBD1. Germline V CDR1 and CDR2: SEHNR, FQNEAQ (reference sequence). This CDR3 has 13 amino acids. CDR3 nucleotide sequence: TGTGCCAGCAGCCACACAGGGGGCGATGGCTACACTTTC. Translated, it gives CASSHTGGDGYTF.

V is TRBV3-1 (or the pseudogene TRBV3-2) and J is TRBJ1-1; 9 bases line up with TRBD1. Germline V gives CDR1 LGHDT, CDR2 YNNKEL (reference sequence). V gave up 6 bases and J gave up 8 bases; unmatched junction bases: 7. The CDR3 consists of 13 residues. CDR3 coding DNA: TGTGCCAGCAGAATACAGGGGGCGAGGGAAGCTTTCTTT. This translates into CASRIQGAREAFF.

This chain connects TRBV7-6 to TRBJ2-2; 7 bases fit TRBD2. The CDR3 extends over 14 amino acids. The ends lost 2 bases at V and 6 bases at J; junction bases unmatched: 3. Germline values: CDR1 SGHVS, CDR2 FNYEAQ. Here the CDR3 DNA reads TGTGCCAGCAGCTTACTAGCGGAGGCCGGGGAGCTGTTTTTT. As protein: CASSLLAEAGELFF.

The J gene is TRBJ1-2, the V gene TRBV11-3; D gene ambiguous. CDR3 length: 17 residues. The ends were cut back, 5 bases at V and 5 bases at J, with 24 bases in the middle. Germline V CDR1 and CDR2: SGHNT, YENEEA. The CDR3: CASSPSVGSADAYGYTF. The CDR3 bases are TGTGCCAGCAGCCCGTCGGTAGGCAGCGCCGATGCTTATGGCTACACCTTC.

This clone was observed once. DNA for the CDR3: TGTGCCAGCAGCCAAGCAGACAAACAGTACTTC. It is translated as CASSQADKQYF. The V call is TRBV3-1 (or the pseudogene TRBV3-2), the J call TRBJ2-4; D is unresolved. The germline gives CDR1 LGHDT, CDR2 YNNKEL (reference sequence). The CDR3 extends over 11 amino acids. Trimming removed 1 base from V and 13 bases from J, with 8 bases in between.

The chain combines TRBV2 with TRBJ1-5, with TRBD1 matching over 10 bases. CDR1 and CDR2 (germline): SNHLY, FYNNEI. CDR3 length: 15 residues. Trimming at V came to 6 bases and at J to 1 base, leaving 3 bases not matched to a gene. CDR3 residues: CASSGDRGSNQPQHF. CDR3 nucleotides: TGTGCCAGCAGCGGGGACAGGGGAAGCAATCAGCCCCAGCATTTT.

The rearrangement joins TRBV7-8 to TRBJ2-2; 7 nucleotides match TRBD1. Germline CDR1 and CDR2: SGHVS and FQNEAQ. V was clipped by 4 bases and J by 10 bases; unmatched bases: 6. The CDR3 totals 13 residues. For the CDR3, the DNA is TGTGCCAGCAGCTCCGACAGGGCTGAGGAGCTGTTTTTT. It codes for CASSSDRAEELFF.

The chain is built from TRBV6-6 and TRBJ1-1; D might be TRBD1 (6 bases). Germline-derived CDR1 and CDR2 are MNHNY and SVGAGI (reference sequence). With 2 bases removed from V and 6 bases from J, the gap between germline ends came to 16 bases. The CDR3 contains 15 residues. The CDR3 reads CASSYGGAGSPEAFF. In DNA, the CDR3 is TGTGCCAGCAGTTACGGGGGCGCGGGTAGCCCTGAAGCTTTCTTT.